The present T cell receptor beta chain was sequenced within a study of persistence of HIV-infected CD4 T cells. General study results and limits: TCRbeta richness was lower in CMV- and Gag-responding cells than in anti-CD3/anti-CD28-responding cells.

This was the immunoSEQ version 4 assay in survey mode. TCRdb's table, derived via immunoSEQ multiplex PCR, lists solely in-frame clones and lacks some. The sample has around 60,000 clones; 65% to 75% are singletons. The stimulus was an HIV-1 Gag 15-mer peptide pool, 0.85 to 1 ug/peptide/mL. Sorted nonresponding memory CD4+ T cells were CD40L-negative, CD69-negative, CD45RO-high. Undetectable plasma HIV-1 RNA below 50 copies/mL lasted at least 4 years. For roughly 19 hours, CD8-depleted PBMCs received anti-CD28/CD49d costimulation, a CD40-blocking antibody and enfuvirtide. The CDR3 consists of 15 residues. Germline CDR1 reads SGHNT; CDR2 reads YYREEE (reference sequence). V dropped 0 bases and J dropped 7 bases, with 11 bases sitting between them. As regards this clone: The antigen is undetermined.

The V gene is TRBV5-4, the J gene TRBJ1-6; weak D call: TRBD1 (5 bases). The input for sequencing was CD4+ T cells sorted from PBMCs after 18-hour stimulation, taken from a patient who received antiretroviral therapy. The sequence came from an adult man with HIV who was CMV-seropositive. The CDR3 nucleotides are TGTGCCAGCAGCTTGGAACCGCAGGGAAATTCACCCCTCCACTTT. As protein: CASSLEPQGNSPLHF.